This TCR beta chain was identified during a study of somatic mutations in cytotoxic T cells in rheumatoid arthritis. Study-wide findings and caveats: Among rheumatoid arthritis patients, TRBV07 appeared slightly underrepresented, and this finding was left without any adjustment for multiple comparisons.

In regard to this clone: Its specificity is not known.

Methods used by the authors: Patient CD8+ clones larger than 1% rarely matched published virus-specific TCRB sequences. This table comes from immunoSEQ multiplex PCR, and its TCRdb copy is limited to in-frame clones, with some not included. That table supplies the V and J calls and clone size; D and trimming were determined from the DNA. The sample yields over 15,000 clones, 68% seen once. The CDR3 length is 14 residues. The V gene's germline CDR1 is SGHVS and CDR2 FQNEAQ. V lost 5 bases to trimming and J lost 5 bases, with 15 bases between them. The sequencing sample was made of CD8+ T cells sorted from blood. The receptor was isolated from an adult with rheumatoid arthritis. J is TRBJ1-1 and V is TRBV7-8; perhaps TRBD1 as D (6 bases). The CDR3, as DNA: TGTGCCAGCAGCCCCAGGGGCACGGGAACTGAAGCTTTCTTT. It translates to CASSPRGTGTEAFF.